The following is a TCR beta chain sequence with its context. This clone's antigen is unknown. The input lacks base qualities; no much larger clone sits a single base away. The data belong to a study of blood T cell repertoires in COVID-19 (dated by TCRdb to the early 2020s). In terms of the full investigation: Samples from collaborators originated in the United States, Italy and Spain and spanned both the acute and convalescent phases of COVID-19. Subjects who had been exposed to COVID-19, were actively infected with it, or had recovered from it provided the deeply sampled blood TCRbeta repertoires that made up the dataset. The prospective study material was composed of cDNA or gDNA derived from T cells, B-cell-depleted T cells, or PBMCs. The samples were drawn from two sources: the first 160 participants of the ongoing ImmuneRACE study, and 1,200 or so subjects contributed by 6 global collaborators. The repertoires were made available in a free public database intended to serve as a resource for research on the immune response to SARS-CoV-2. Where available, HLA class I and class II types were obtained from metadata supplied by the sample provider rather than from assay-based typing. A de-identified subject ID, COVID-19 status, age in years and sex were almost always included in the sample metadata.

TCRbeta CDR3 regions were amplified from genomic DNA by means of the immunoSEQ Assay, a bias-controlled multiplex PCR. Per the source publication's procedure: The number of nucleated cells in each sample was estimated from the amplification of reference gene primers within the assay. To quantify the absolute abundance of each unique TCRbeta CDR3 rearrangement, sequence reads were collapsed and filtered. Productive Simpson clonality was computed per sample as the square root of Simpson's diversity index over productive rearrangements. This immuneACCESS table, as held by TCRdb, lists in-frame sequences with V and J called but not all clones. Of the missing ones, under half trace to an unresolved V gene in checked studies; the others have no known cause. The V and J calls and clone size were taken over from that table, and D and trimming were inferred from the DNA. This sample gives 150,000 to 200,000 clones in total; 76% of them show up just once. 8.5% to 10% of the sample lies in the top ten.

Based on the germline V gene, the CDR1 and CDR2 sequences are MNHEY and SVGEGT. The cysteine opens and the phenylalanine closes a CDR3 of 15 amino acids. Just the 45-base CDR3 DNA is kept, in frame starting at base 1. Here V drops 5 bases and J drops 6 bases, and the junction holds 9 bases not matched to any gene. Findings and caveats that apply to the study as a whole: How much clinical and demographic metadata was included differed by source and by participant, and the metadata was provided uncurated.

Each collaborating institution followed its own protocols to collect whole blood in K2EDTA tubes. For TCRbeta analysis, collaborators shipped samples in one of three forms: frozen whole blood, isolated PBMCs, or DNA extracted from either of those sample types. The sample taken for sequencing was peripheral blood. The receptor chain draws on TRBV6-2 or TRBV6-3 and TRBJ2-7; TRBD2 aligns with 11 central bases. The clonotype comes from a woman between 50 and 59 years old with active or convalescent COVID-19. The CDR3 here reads CASSRLAGSLGEQYF. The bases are TGTGCCAGCAGTAGACTAGCGGGGTCCCTTGGCGAGCAGTACTTC.